This TCR beta chain was identified in a study of blood T cell repertoires in COVID-19 (dated by TCRdb to about 2020). Background on the whole study: Collaborator samples came from the United States, Italy and Spain and covered acute and convalescent phases of COVID-19. Sample metadata almost always included a de-identified subject ID, COVID-19 status, age in years and sex. Samples were obtained from the ongoing ImmuneRACE study (first 160 participants) and from some 1,300 subjects provided by 6 global collaborators. Deeply sampled blood TCRbeta repertoires from subjects exposed to, actively infected with, or recovered from COVID-19 were included in the dataset. The prospective study material was composed of cDNA or gDNA derived from T cells, B-cell-depleted T cells, or PBMCs. The repertoires were released in a freely available public database meant as a resource for research on the immune response to SARS-CoV-2. Where available, HLA class I and class II types were obtained from metadata supplied by the sample provider rather than from assay-based typing.

The CDR3, cysteine through phenylalanine, is 13 amino acids long. This entry keeps only the CDR3 DNA: 39 bases, framed from base 1. CDR1 is given as SEHNR and CDR2 as FQNEAQ, both from the germline V gene (reference sequence). The V and J ends are trimmed by 5 bases and 9 bases, leaving 14 bases between them. Whole blood was collected in K2EDTA tubes by collaborating institutions according to the institutions' own protocols. For TCRbeta analysis, collaborator samples were shipped as frozen whole blood, as isolated PBMCs, or as DNA extracted from either sample type. This clone showed up just once. Its binding antigen is unknown. No much larger clone exists at a distance of one base, and base qualities are not known. General study outcomes and caveats: The quantity of clinical and demographic metadata differed by source and by participant and was supplied without curation.

TCRbeta CDR3 regions were amplified from genomic DNA using the immunoSEQ Assay, a bias-controlled multiplex PCR. The source study handled its data this way. The number of nucleated cells in each sample was estimated by amplification of reference gene primers within the assay. Sequence reads were collapsed and filtered to measure the absolute abundance of every unique TCRbeta CDR3 rearrangement. Productive Simpson clonality was computed per sample as the square root of Simpson's diversity index over productive rearrangements. TCRdb mirrors the immuneACCESS table, restricted to in-frame sequences. Some clones are absent from its copies; in checked studies, under half trace to an unresolved V gene, and the reason for the others is unknown. V, J and clone size are taken as reported in that table, and D and trimming were inferred from the DNA itself. The table for this sample lists approximately 96,000 clones; 90% of them were counted only once. 1.5% to 2% of the sample comes from the top ten.

The receptor was derived from a man in his 60s with acute or convalescent COVID-19. Sequencing used peripheral blood. The V and J segments used are TRBV7-9 and TRBJ2-1; the best D guess is TRBD1, with 5 bases matching. CDR3 loop: CASSQTPRAEQFF. The sequence in DNA is TGTGCCAGCAGCCAGACCCCCAGGGCTGAGCAGTTCTTC.